The 4 T cell receptor beta chains below all came from one sample that was sequenced in a study of neurological immune-mediated disorders (dated by TCRdb to the late 2010s). Library construction relied on 5' RACE. These reads were obtained on an Illumina HiSeq 2500. The raw public data were reprocessed by TCRdb itself: fastp quality trimming at Q25, MiXCR clonotype calling, in-frame beta chains only. Entries are consolidated by CDR3 protein sequence, retaining the most common genes and DNA. Here the sample has approximately 80,000 distinct CDR3 sequences; around 4.5% occur a single time. The top ten hold about 5.7% of the sample. What the time point label conveys for this sample: longitudinal time-point 3. The sample consisted of PBMCs. The receptors originated from a woman between 55 and 75 years old with multiple sclerosis.

This clonotype was counted at least ten times. The CDR3 sequence: CASSDSGPNTEAFF. The CDR3 DNA is TGTGCCAGCAGTGACTCCGGTCCGAACACTGAAGCTTTCTTT. The V and J genes are TRBV6-4 and TRBJ1-1, with D hard to call. V was clipped by 0 bases and J by 1 base, with 6 bases between them. The germline gives CDR1 MRHNA, CDR2 SNTAGT. The CDR3 loop spans 14 amino acids.

This clonotype was seen ten or more times. The chain employs TRBV14 and TRBJ1-1, with 7 bases that match TRBD1. Germline V CDR1 and CDR2: SGHDN, FVKESK. J was trimmed by 4 bases and V by 2 bases; bases with no gene match: 4. The CDR3 spans 14 residues. In DNA form, the CDR3 reads TGTGCCAGCAGCCAACACAGGGGTGGCACTGAAGCTTTCTTT. Protein sequence: CASSQHRGGTEAFF. Combining the CDR3 with reference TRBV14 and TRBJ1-1 gives the whole variable domain EAGVTQFPSHSVIEKGQTVTLRCDPISGHDNLYWYRRVMGKEIKFLLHFVKESKQDESGMPNNRFLAERTGGTYSTLKVQPAELEDSGVYFCASSQHRGGTEAFFGQGTRLTVV.

This clonotype appeared many times. V gene TRBV12-3 or TRBV12-4 combines with J gene TRBJ1-1, with D tentatively TRBD1 (5 bases). The ends were cut back, 3 bases at V and 4 bases at J, with 15 bases in the middle. This CDR3 region has 15 residues. The CDR3: CASSLAGFGSTEAFF. The DNA for the CDR3 is TGTGCCAGCAGTTTGGCAGGGTTCGGGAGCACTGAAGCTTTCTTT.

This clonotype was counted ten times or more. V and J are TRBV20-1 and TRBJ1-2; perhaps TRBD1 as D (6 bases). CDR3 length: 14 amino acids. V was clipped by 0 bases and J by 8 bases, with 16 bases between them. The germline V gene encodes CDR1 DFQATT and CDR2 SNEGSKA (reference sequence). CDR3 in amino acids: CSARDEPRTVGYTF. The CDR3 region has the DNA TGCAGTGCTAGAGATGAACCGAGGACAGTCGGCTACACCTTC.